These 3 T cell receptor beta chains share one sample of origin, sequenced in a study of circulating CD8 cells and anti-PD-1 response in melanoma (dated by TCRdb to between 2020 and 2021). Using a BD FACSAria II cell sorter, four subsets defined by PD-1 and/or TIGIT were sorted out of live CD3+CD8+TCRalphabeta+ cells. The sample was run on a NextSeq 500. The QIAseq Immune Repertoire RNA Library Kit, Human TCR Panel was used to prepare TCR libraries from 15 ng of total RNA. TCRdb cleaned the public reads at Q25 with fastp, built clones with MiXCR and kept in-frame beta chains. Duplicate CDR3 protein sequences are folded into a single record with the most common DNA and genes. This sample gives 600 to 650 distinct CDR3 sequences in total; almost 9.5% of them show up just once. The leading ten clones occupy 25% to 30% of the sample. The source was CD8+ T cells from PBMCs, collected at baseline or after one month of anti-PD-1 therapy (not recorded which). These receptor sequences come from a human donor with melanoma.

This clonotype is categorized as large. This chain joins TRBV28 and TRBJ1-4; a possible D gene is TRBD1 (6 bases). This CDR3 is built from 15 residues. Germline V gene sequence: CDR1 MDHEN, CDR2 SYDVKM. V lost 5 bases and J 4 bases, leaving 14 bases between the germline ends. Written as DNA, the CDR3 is TGTGCCAGCAGTCCCGGGGGGCGGATTAATGAAAAACTGTTTTTT. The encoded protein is CASSPGGRINEKLFF.

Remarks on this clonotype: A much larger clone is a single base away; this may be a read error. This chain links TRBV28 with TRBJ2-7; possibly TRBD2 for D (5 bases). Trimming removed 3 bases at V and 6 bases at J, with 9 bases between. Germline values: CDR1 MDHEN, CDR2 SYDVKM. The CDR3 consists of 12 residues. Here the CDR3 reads CASSFEGCEQYF. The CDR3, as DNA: TGTGCCAGCAGTTTTGAGGGCTGCGAGCAGTACTTC.

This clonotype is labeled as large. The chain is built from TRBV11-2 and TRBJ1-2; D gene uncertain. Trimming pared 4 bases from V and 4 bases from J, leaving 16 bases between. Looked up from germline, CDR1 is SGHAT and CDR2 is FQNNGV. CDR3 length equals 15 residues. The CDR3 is CASSSFSGLGYGYTF. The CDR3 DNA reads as TGTGCCAGCAGCTCGTTCTCGGGTCTCGGCTATGGCTACACCTTC.